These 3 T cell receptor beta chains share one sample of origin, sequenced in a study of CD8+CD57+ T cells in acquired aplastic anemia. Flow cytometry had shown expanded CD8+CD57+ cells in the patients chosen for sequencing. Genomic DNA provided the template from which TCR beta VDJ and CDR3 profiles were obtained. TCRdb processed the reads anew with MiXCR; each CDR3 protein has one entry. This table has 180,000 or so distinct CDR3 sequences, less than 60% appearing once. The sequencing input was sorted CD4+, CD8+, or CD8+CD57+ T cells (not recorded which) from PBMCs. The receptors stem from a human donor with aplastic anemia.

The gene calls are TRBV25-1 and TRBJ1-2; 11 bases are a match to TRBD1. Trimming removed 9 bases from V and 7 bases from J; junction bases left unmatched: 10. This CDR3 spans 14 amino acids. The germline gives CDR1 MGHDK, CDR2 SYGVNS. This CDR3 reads CARVQDRGRGGYTF. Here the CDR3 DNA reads TGTGCCAGAGTCCAGGACAGGGGGCGCGGTGGCTACACCTTC.

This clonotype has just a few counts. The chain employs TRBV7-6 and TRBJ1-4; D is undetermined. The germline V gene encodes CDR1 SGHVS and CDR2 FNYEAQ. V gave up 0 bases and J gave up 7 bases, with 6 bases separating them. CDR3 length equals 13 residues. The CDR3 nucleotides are TGTGCCAGCAGCTTAGCGGGTGGTGAAAAACTGTTTTTT. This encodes CASSLAGGEKLFF. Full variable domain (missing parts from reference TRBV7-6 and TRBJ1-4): GAGVSQSPRYKVTKRGQDVALRCDPISGHVSLYWYRQALGQGPEFLTYFNYEAQQDKSGLPNDRFSAERPEGSISTLTIQRTEQRDSAMYRCASSLAGGEKLFFGSGTQLSVL.

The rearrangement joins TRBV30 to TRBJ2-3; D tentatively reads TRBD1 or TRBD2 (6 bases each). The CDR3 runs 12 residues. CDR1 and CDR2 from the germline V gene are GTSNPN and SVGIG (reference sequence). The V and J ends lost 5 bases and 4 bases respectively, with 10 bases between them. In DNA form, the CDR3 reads TGTGCCTGGGTACGGGGGCCAGATACGCAGTATTTT. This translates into CAWVRGPDTQYF.